This TCR beta chain originates from a study of Graves' ophthalmopathy and Graves' hyperthyroidism. RNA transcripts were the template, and TCR beta CDR3 regions were amplified from them. HTBI primers primed a first-round RT-PCR, and a second-round multiplex PCR followed. MiXCR was run by TCRdb on the multiplex PCR reads, yielding one entry per CDR3 protein. The sample records about 220,000 distinct CDR3 sequences, about 22% being singletons. Trimming removed 5 bases from V and 1 base from J; junction bases left unmatched: 6. CDR3 length equals 15 residues. CDR1 MNHEY and CDR2 SMNVEV come from the germline V gene (reference sequence). This clonotype came up many times.

The material sequenced was peripheral blood. The receptor's source is a woman aged 45-59 years with Graves' ophthalmopathy. V gene TRBV27 combines with J gene TRBJ1-1, with 8 bases matching TRBD1. The DNA of the CDR3 is TGTGCCAGCAGTCGGACAGGGCGGCAGAACACTGAAGCTTTCTTT. Its protein product is CASSRTGRQNTEAFF.